These 23 T cell receptor beta chains were sequenced from one sample in a study of vaccination and CD4 T cells after COVID-19. Which antigens these TCRs recognize remains unknown. Treatment defined: roughly 10-day PBMC culture with coronavirus spike peptide pools or control peptides (ViraFEST assay). Researchers used the Oncomine TCR Beta short-read assay to sequence DNA from cultured CD4+ T cells. MiXCR, applied by TCRdb to the PCR reads, yields one record per CDR3 protein. Of under 20,000 distinct CDR3 sequences listed, over 45% were seen once; the top ten hold about 16%. Sequences were derived from CD4+ T cells from blood, cultured in vitro, sampled before SARS-CoV-2 vaccination. The receptors derive from a human donor who had recovered from COVID-19.

The CDR3 spells CASSKGRGETQYF. Here the CDR3 DNA reads TGTGCCAGTAGTAAGGGCAGGGGGGAGACCCAGTACTTC. This rearrangement joins TRBV19 to TRBJ2-5, with 7 bases identical to TRBD1. The CDR3 is 13 residues long. In germline, CDR1 is LNHDA, CDR2 SQIVND (reference sequence). Trimming cost V 4 bases and J 5 bases; bases outside gene matches: 4.

The rearrangement links TRBV4-3 to TRBJ2-3, with D possibly matching TRBD2 (6 bases). V was clipped by 0 bases and J by 9 bases, with 7 bases between them. The germline V gene has CDR1 LGHNA and CDR2 YSLEER. The CDR3 has 12 residues. CDR3 coding DNA: TGCGCCAGCAGCCAAGATAGCGGAACGCAGTATTTT. Its translation: CASSQDSGTQYF.

This clonotype appeared a few times. One end of the junction is discordant with germline, which a read error may explain. The CDR3 nucleotides are TGTGCTAGCAGCTTATCCCCAGGGTCCTACGAGCAGTACTTC. It specifies CASSLSPGSYEQYF. V and J are TRBV7-6 and TRBJ2-7; a possible D gene is TRBD1 (5 bases). The CDR3 is made up of 14 amino acids. Germline V gene data show CDR1 as SGHVS and CDR2 as FNYEAQ.

This clonotype has just a few counts. The V gene is TRBV20-1, the J gene TRBJ1-6; TRBD1 is a possible D gene (5 bases). Germline V gives CDR1 DFQATT, CDR2 SNEGSKA (reference sequence). V gave up 3 bases and J gave up 6 bases, with 21 bases separating them. The CDR3 loop spans 17 amino acids. The CDR3 bases are TGCAGTGCTAGTTGGCCGGGACCCCTCATTGGTAATTCACCCCTCCACTTT. Amino acids: CSASWPGPLIGNSPLHF.

This clonotype was recorded once. The V and J genes are TRBV4-1 and TRBJ2-7; TRBD1 might be the D (6 bases). The germline CDR1 and CDR2 sequences are MGHRA and YSYEKL. This CDR3 has 15 residues. Trimming removed 1 base at V and 3 bases at J, with 13 bases between. The CDR3 spells CASSQAHFRGYEQYF. CDR3 DNA: TGCGCCAGCAGCCAAGCCCATTTCAGGGGCTACGAGCAGTACTTC.

This clonotype has more than one count but fewer than ten. The V call is TRBV28, the J call TRBJ2-7; 12 bases are shared with TRBD2. The germline V gene has CDR1 MDHEN and CDR2 SYDVKM. This CDR3 contains 19 residues. V lost 4 bases to trimming and J lost 0 bases; unmatched junction nucleotides: 13. The CDR3 DNA reads TGTGCCAGCAGTTCGGGGACTAGCGGGTCGTACGTCTTCTCCTACGAGCAGTACTTC. Amino acid sequence: CASSSGTSGSYVFSYEQYF.

This clonotype was picked up a small number of times. The J gene is TRBJ1-6, the V gene TRBV30; D not resolved. Germline lookup yields CDR1 GTSNPN and CDR2 SVGIG (reference sequence). The CDR3 loop spans 14 amino acids. V was cut by 0 bases and J by 11 bases, with 14 bases left in between. This CDR3 reads CAWSVQGFVAPLHF. The CDR3 DNA sequence: TGTGCCTGGAGTGTACAAGGGTTCGTAGCACCCCTCCACTTT.

The rearrangement uses TRBV12-3 or TRBV12-4 and TRBJ2-7; D ambiguous. V lost 2 bases to trimming and J lost 3 bases, with 11 bases between them. This CDR3 comprises 14 residues. CDR3 bases: TGTGCCAGCAGTTTAAGGCGTCGAGGCTACGAGCAGTACTTC. Protein product: CASSLRRRGYEQYF.

This chain joins TRBV20-1 and TRBJ2-7; 10 nucleotides match TRBD1. The V gene end was trimmed by 4 bases and the J gene end by 4 bases; junction bases not matched to a gene: 13. CDR3 length: 16 residues. Germline-derived CDR1 and CDR2 are DFQATT and SNEGSKA (reference sequence). CDR3 coding DNA: TGCAGTGCTACTGAAAAGGCGGGACAGGGGAGTTACGAGCAGTACTTC. Protein product: CSATEKAGQGSYEQYF.

The rearrangement uses TRBV20-1 and TRBJ2-2; D is unclear. V lost 1 base, J lost 6 bases, and 12 bases lay in between. Germline V CDR1 and CDR2: DFQATT, SNEGSKA (reference sequence). This CDR3 is 14 amino acids long. This CDR3 reads CSARVAHSSGELFF. The DNA for the CDR3 is TGCAGTGCTAGAGTAGCACACTCGTCCGGGGAGCTGTTTTTT.

This rearrangement joins TRBV6-2 or TRBV6-3 to TRBJ1-2; D gene unclear. CDR1 is MNHEY and CDR2 is SVGEGT in the germline V gene. CDR3 size: 15 residues. V was pared by 6 bases and J by 0 bases, with 14 bases between. This CDR3 reads CASSPDSGANYGYTF. The CDR3 nucleotides are TGTGCCAGCAGCCCTGACTCCGGAGCTAACTATGGCTACACCTTC.

The gene calls are TRBV20-1 and TRBJ2-1, with TRBD2 matching over 8 bases. Germline assignment: CDR1 DFQATT and CDR2 SNEGSKA (reference sequence). The CDR3 totals 14 residues. The trim removed 5 bases at V and 6 bases at J, leaving 9 bases unmatched. The CDR3 is CSAQPGTRSNEQFF. The DNA of the CDR3 is TGCAGTGCTCAGCCCGGGACTAGGAGCAATGAGCAGTTCTTC.

This clonotype appeared a few times. The chain links TRBV5-1 to TRBJ1-2; possible D gene TRBD1, 5 bases. Deletions cut 8 bases from V and 7 bases from J, with 6 bases between. Germline V gene sequence: CDR1 SGHRS, CDR2 YFSETQ. The CDR3 extends over 9 amino acids. The CDR3 DNA follows: TGCGCCAGAAGGGGTGGCTACACCTTC. It yields the protein CARRGGYTF.

The chain has TRBV30 and TRBJ2-7; 7 nucleotides align to TRBD2. V gave up 8 bases and J gave up 2 bases; unmatched junction bases: 6. The V gene's germline CDR1 is GTSNPN and CDR2 SVGIG (reference sequence). This CDR3 spans 12 amino acids. The CDR3 DNA reads as TGTGCCGGGGGGGGGAATGCCTACGAGCAGTACTTC. Its protein is CAGGGNAYEQYF.

This chain uses TRBV7-8 with TRBJ2-7; D is perhaps TRBD1 or TRBD2 (5 bases each). The CDR3 contains 16 residues. Germline V CDR1 and CDR2: SGHVS, FQNEAQ. V was shortened by 5 bases and J by 7 bases, with 24 bases between the two germline ends. The CDR3 DNA reads as TGTGCCAGCAGCCCCAGTTCCGAGGGGATTACCGGGGAGCAGTACTTC. Its protein is CASSPSSEGITGEQYF. Complete variable domain (other parts from reference TRBV7-8 and TRBJ2-7): GAGVSQSPRYKVAKRGQDVALRCDPISGHVSLFWYQQALGQGPEFLTYFQNEAQLDKSGLPSDRFFAERPEGSVSTLKIQRTQQEDSAVYLCASSPSSEGITGEQYFGPGTRLTVT.

The gene calls are TRBV6-2 or TRBV6-3 and TRBJ2-3; the D gene is possibly TRBD1 (5 bases). Looked up from germline, CDR1 is MNHEY and CDR2 is SVGEGT. This CDR3 contains 15 residues. V gave up 1 base and J gave up 5 bases, with 13 bases separating them. This CDR3 is CASSYLGQWQDTQYF. In DNA form, the CDR3 reads TGTGCCAGCAGTTACTTGGGGCAGTGGCAAGATACGCAGTATTTT.

This clonotype was detected a few times. V and J are TRBV7-2 and TRBJ2-7; unclear D gene. Trimming cost V 3 bases and J 3 bases, with 12 bases left between them. The CDR3 contains 14 residues. Germline CDR1 and CDR2: SGHTA and FQGNSA. CDR3 nucleotide sequence: TGTGCCAGCAGCTTGGGCGGTATGAGCTACGAGCAGTACTTC. Translating gives CASSLGGMSYEQYF.

This chain links TRBV20-1 with TRBJ2-3; no firm D call. With 5 bases removed from V and 0 bases from J, the gap between germline ends came to 9 bases. This CDR3 is 13 amino acids long. Germline CDR1 reads DFQATT; CDR2 reads SNEGSKA (reference sequence). The CDR3 DNA is TGCAGTGCTGGGTCAGCTAGCACAGATACGCAGTATTTT. This codes for CSAGSASTDTQYF.

This rearrangement joins TRBV18 to TRBJ1-2; unclear D gene. The CDR3 is 14 amino acids. V was trimmed by 6 bases and J by 4 bases, leaving 15 bases between them. Germline CDR1 KGHSH, CDR2 LQKENI. The CDR3 DNA sequence: TGTGCCAGCTCGGGCGGACTGTCGGGCTATGGCTACACCTTC. Protein product: CASSGGLSGYGYTF.

The J gene is TRBJ1-2, the V gene TRBV7-9; D gene unclear. With 2 bases removed from V and 3 bases from J, the gap between germline ends came to 7 bases. This CDR3 comprises 13 residues. CDR1 SEHNR and CDR2 FQNEAQ come from the germline V gene (reference sequence). CDR3 region: CASSLIVDYGYTF. As DNA, the CDR3 is TGTGCCAGCAGCTTAATTGTGGACTATGGCTACACCTTC.

This chain links TRBV7-9 with TRBJ1-1, with a tentative D call TRBD1 (5 bases). This CDR3 has 13 residues. Per the germline V gene, CDR1 is SEHNR and CDR2 is FQNEAQ (reference sequence). The V end lost 8 bases, the J end lost 2 bases, and 12 bases lay between the germline ends. The DNA of the CDR3 is TGTGCCAGCGTCGGGCAGGGAAACACTGAAGCTTTCTTT. The encoded protein is CASVGQGNTEAFF.

V is TRBV30 and J is TRBJ1-5; no reliable D call. Germline lookup yields CDR1 GTSNPN and CDR2 SVGIG (reference sequence). The CDR3 has 14 amino acids. V was pared by 0 bases and J by 4 bases, with 10 bases between. CDR3: CAWSVDIGNQPQHF. In DNA, the CDR3 is TGTGCCTGGAGTGTAGATATAGGAAATCAGCCCCAGCATTTT.

The rearrangement uses TRBV20-1 and TRBJ2-6, with D possibly called TRBD1 or TRBD2 (5 bases each). CDR3 length: 18 amino acids. Germline CDR1 DFQATT, CDR2 SNEGSKA (reference sequence). V lost 3 bases, J lost 0 bases, and 18 bases lay in between. The CDR3 nucleotides read TGCAGTGCTAGGTTTTCAGGACACGGGACCTCTGGGGCCAACGTCCTGACTTTC. This codes for CSARFSGHGTSGANVLTF.